This T cell receptor beta chain was captured by sequencing in a study of vaccination and CD4 T cells after COVID-19. Findings of the study overall: The median number of SARS-CoV-2-reactive clonotypes increased from about 20 to 38, a change that did not reach significance.

Described treatment: approximately 9-day PBMC culture with coronavirus spike peptide pools or control peptides (ViraFEST assay). In the ViraFEST assay, peptide-pool expansion preceded TCR sequencing of expanded clonotypes. On this clonotype: Its cognate antigen is unknown.

The germline gives CDR1 KGHSH, CDR2 LQKENI. This CDR3 is 17 amino acids long. V lost 5 bases and J 0 bases, leaving 17 bases between the germline ends. Scientists ran DNA taken from cultured CD4+ T cells through the Oncomine TCR Beta short-read assay for sequencing. A single record per CDR3 protein comes from TCRdb applying MiXCR to the PCR reads. Of tens of thousands of distinct CDR3 sequences in the sample, roughly three fifths were seen once. This receptor was taken from a human donor who had recovered from COVID-19. V usage is TRBV18 and J usage is TRBJ2-1; D may correspond to TRBD1 or TRBD2 (6 bases each). Sequences were obtained from CD4+ T cells from blood, cultured in vitro. CDR3 sequence (DNA): TGTGCCAGCTCAGGGGGCCAAGGGGGGCCCTCCTACAATGAGCAGTTCTTC. Its translation is CASSGGQGGPSYNEQFF.